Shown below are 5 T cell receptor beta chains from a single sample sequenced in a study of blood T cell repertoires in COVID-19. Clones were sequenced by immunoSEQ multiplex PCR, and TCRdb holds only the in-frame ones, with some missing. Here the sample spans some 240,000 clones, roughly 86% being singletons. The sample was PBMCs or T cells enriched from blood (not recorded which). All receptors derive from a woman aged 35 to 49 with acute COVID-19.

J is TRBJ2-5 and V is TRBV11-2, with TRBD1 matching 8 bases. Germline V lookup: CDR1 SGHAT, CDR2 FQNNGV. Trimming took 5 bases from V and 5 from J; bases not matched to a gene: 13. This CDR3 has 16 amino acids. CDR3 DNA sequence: TGTGCCAGCAGCCTGAGACAGGGGTTTGTTCAGGAGACCCAGTACTTC. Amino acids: CASSLRQGFVQETQYF.

In DNA form, the CDR3 reads TGTGCCAGCAGCTCAGAGGTCGCGAACACCGGGGAGCTGTTTTTT. Amino acids: CASSSEVANTGELFF. The rearrangement links TRBV11-1 to TRBJ2-2, with D unresolved. The germline V and J ends were trimmed by 4 bases and 0 bases, with 9 bases remaining between them. The CDR3 has 15 amino acids. Germline V gene lookup returns CDR1 SGHAT and CDR2 FQDESV (reference sequence).

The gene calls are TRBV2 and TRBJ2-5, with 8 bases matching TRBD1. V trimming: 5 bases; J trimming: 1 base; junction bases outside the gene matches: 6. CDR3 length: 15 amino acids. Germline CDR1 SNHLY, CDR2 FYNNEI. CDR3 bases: TGTGCCAGCAGTCCAGGGACAGGAGGCCAAGAGACCCAGTACTTC. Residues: CASSPGTGGQETQYF.

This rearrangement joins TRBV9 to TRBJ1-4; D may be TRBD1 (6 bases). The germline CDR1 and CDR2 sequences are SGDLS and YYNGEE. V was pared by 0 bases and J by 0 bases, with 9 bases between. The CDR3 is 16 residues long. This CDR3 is CASSVGDTTTNEKLFF. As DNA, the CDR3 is TGTGCCAGCAGCGTAGGGGACACCACAACTAATGAAAAACTGTTTTTT.

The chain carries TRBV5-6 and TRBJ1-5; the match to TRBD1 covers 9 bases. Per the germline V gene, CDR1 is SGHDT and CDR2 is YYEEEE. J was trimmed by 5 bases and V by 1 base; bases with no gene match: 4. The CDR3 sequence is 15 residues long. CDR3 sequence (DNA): TGTGCCAGCAGCTTGTTCGGGACAGGGCATCAGCCCCAGCATTTT. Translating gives CASSLFGTGHQPQHF. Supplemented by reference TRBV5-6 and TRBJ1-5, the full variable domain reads DAGVTQSPTHLIKTRGQQVTLRCSPKSGHDTVSWYQQALGQGPQFIFQYYEEEERQRGNFPDRFSGHQFPNYSSELNVNALLLGDSALYLCASSLFGTGHQPQHFGDGTRLSIL.